The clone carrying this TCR beta chain has a count of ten or more. Its antigen is not identified. This sample was included in a study of neurological immune-mediated disorders. Findings and limits, study-wide: Because no CDR3 amino acid sequences were shared across subjects by expanded clones, private repertoires were suggested in all groups. HTLV-1-associated myelopathy led in TCR clonal expansion, while multiple sclerosis ranked lowest, below healthy controls.

The cDNA was generated through 5'RACE incorporating 10-nucleotide random UMIs. Every sequencing run produced over 200 million TCR-beta sequences that came from 15-18 subjects. TCRdb independently ran MiXCR on the 5' RACE reads; one entry per CDR3 protein. The sample gives tens of thousands of distinct CDR3 sequences, over 8.5% of which show up once; 6% to 8.5% is in the top ten. CDR3 size: 15 residues. Germline CDR1 reads SGDLS; CDR2 reads YYNGEE. V lost 4 bases to trimming and J lost 7 bases; unmatched junction nucleotides: 10. Stated time point: longitudinal time-point 1 (baseline). The receptor was derived from a male donor with HTLV-1-associated myelopathy (HAM/TSP). Sequenced: PBMCs. The chain combines TRBV9 with TRBJ2-5; 10 nucleotides line up with TRBD1. CDR3 in amino acids: CASSRDRGLVGTQYF. CDR3 DNA sequence: TGTGCCAGCAGCAGAGACAGGGGGCTTGTGGGGACCCAGTACTTC.